This T cell receptor (beta chain) was documented in a study of Graves' ophthalmopathy and Graves' hyperthyroidism. The overall study: Peripheral blood sampling preceded any treatment and occurred at initial diagnosis. General study results and limits: A 13-signature model separated ophthalmopathy from stable hyperthyroidism, approximately 87% sensitivity, about 81% specificity.

Amplified material comprised TCR beta CDR3 regions derived from RNA transcripts. RT-PCR was first run with HTBI primers, then multiplex PCR in a second round. MiXCR, run by TCRdb on the multiplex PCR reads, gives a single entry per CDR3 protein. The repertoire holds nearly 400,000 distinct CDR3 sequences, 15% to 20% seen once, with around 1.4% in the top ten. The table lists this clonotype with many counts. What it binds is not known. PBMCs stemmed from approximately 9.7 ml of fresh peripheral blood. This CDR3 is built from 14 residues. V was shortened by 2 bases and J by 1 base, with 8 bases between the two germline ends. Germline-derived CDR1 and CDR2 are LNHDA and SQIVND (reference sequence).

This TCR came from a young woman with Graves' ophthalmopathy. The sequenced sample consisted of peripheral blood. The chain is built from TRBV19 and TRBJ1-1; no clear D gene. The CDR3 loop is CASSITGRNTEAFF. The CDR3 coding sequence is TGTGCCAGTAGTATAACCGGGCGGAACACTGAAGCTTTCTTT.